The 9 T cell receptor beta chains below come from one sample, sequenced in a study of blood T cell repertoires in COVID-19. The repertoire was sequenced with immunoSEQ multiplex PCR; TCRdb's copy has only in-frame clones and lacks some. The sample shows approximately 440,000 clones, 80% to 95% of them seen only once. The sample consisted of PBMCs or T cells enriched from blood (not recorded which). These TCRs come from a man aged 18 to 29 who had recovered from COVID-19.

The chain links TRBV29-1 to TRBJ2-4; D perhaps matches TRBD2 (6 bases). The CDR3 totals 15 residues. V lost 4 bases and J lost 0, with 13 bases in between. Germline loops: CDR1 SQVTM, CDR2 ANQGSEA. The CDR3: CSVGSGRLAKNIQYF. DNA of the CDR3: TGCAGCGTTGGATCGGGGAGGCTAGCCAAAAACATTCAGTACTTC.

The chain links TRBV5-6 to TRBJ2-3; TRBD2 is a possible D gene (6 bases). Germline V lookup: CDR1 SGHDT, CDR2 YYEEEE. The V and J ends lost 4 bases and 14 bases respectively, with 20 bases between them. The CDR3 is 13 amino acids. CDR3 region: CASSQPTGEKLYF. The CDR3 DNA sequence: TGTGCCAGCAGCCAGCCCACGGGGGAGAAGTTGTATTTT.

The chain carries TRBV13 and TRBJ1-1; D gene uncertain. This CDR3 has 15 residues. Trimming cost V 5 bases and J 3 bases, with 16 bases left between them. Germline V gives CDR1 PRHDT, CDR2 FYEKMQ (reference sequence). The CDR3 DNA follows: TGTGCCAGCAGCGGCCAGGAGGATACGGACACTGAAGCTTTCTTT. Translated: CASSGQEDTDTEAFF. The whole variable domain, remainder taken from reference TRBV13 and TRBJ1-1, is AAGVIQSPRHLIKEKRETATLKCYPIPRHDTVYWYQQGPGQDPQFLISFYEKMQSDKGSIPDRFSAQQFSDYHSELNMSSLELGDSALYFCASSGQEDTDTEAFFGQGTRLTVV.

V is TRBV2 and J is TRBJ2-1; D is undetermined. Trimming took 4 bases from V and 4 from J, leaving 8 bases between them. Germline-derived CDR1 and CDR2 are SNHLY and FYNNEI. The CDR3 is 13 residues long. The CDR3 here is CASSGWSYNEQFF. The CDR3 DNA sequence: TGTGCCAGCAGTGGTTGGAGTTACAATGAGCAGTTCTTC. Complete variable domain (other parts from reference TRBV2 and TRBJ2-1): EPEVTQTPSHQVTQMGQEVILRCVPISNHLYFYWYRQILGQKVEFLVSFYNNEISEKSEIFDDQFSVERPDGSNFTLKIRSTKLEDSAMYFCASSGWSYNEQFFGPGTRLTVL.

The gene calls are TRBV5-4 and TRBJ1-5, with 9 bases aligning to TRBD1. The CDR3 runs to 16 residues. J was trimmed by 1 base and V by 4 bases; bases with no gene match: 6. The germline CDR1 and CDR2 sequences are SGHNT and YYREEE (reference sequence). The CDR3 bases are TGTGCCAGCAGCGGGGGGACAGGGACGAGCAATCAGCCCCAGCATTTT. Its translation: CASSGGTGTSNQPQHF.

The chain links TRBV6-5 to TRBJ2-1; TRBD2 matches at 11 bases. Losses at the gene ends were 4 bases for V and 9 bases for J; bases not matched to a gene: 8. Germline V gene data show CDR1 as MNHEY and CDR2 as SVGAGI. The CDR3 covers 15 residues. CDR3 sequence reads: CASSSYSGGAGEQFF. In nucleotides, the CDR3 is TGTGCCAGCAGTTCTTATAGCGGGGGGGCAGGTGAGCAGTTCTTC.

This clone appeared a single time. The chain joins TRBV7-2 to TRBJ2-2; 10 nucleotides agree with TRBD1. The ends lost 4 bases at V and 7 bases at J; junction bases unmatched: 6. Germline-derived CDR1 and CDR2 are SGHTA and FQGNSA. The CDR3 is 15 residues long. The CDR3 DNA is TGTGCCAGCAGCTCGCGGACAGGGGGAGGCGGGGAGCTGTTTTTT. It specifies CASSSRTGGGGELFF.

For the CDR3, the DNA is TGTGCCAGCAGCCAAGATGGAGGGTACAATGAGCAGTTCTTC. Residues: CASSQDGGYNEQFF. The chain has TRBV3-1 (or the pseudogene TRBV3-2) and TRBJ2-1, with D maybe TRBD2 (6 bases). The V and J ends lost 0 bases and 4 bases respectively, with 7 bases between them. CDR1 is LGHDT, CDR2 YNNKEL, per germline (reference sequence). This CDR3 is built from 14 residues.

The CDR3 reads CASSEGRGQPQHF. As DNA, the CDR3 is TGTGCCAGCAGCGAAGGGAGGGGGCAGCCCCAGCATTTT. This chain joins TRBV7-9 and TRBJ1-5, with a weak D call TRBD1 (6 bases). V lost 5 bases to trimming and J lost 7 bases, with 12 bases between them. Germline CDR1 and CDR2: SEHNR and FQNEAQ (reference sequence). The CDR3 loop spans 13 amino acids.